Below, 28 T cell receptor beta chains from the same sample are listed, as sequenced in a study of early stage breast cancer tumors. TCRdb's table, derived via immunoSEQ multiplex PCR, lists solely in-frame clones and lacks some. The sample consists of over 11,000 clones, approximately 81% of them appearing once. Source material: normal breast tissue next to the tumor. These receptors all stem from a person between 50 and 60 years old with breast cancer.

The genes are TRBV6-1 and TRBJ2-7; 7 positions agree with TRBD2. The trim removed 8 bases at V and 4 bases at J, leaving 8 bases unmatched. The V gene's germline CDR1 is MNHNS and CDR2 SASEGT. The CDR3 length is 13 residues. DNA for the CDR3: TGTGCCAGCCTGGTTTGGGGAGGGTACGAGCAGTACTTC. It codes for CASLVWGGYEQYF.

The genes are TRBV2 and TRBJ1-2, with a weak D call TRBD1 (5 bases). Germline assignment: CDR1 SNHLY and CDR2 FYNNEI. V was trimmed by 8 bases and J by 0 bases, leaving 10 bases between them. The CDR3 consists of 13 residues. The CDR3 nucleotides are TGTGCCAGCCGGTTGGGACCTAACTATGGCTACACCTTC. It encodes CASRLGPNYGYTF. The variable domain in full, completed from reference TRBV2 and TRBJ1-2, reads EPEVTQTPSHQVTQMGQEVILRCVPISNHLYFYWYRQILGQKVEFLVSFYNNEISEKSEIFDDQFSVERPDGSNFTLKIRSTKLEDSAMYFCASRLGPNYGYTFGSGTRLTVV.

The chain carries TRBV11-2 and TRBJ2-7; D ambiguous. Trimming removed 6 bases from V and 3 bases from J, with 9 bases in between. This CDR3 is 12 amino acids long. The germline V gene has CDR1 SGHAT and CDR2 FQNNGV. The CDR3 protein is CASRWASYEQYF. CDR3 nucleotide sequence: TGTGCCAGCAGGTGGGCGAGCTACGAGCAGTACTTC.

The chain links TRBV7-8 to TRBJ2-1; maybe TRBD2 (6 bases). The CDR3 is 13 amino acids. Germline CDR1 SGHVS, CDR2 FQNEAQ. The germline V and J ends were trimmed by 1 base and 9 bases, with 10 bases remaining between them. CDR3 protein: CASSLELAGEQFF. In DNA, the CDR3 is TGTGCCAGCAGCTTAGAACTAGCTGGTGAGCAGTTCTTC.

CDR3 amino acids: CASTQAYRGQYEQYF. CDR3 nucleotides: TGTGCCAGCACCCAAGCTTACAGGGGTCAGTACGAGCAGTACTTC. This rearrangement joins TRBV28 to TRBJ2-7; 7 bases match TRBD1. Trimming removed 7 bases from V and 4 bases from J; junction bases left unmatched: 13. The CDR3 consists of 15 residues. Germline CDR1 is MDHEN and CDR2 is SYDVKM.

The rearrangement joins TRBV7-9 to TRBJ1-1; possibly TRBD1 for D (5 bases). Trimming took off 5 bases at V and 2 bases at J, with 15 bases between the two ends. Germline lookup yields CDR1 SEHNR and CDR2 FQNEAQ (reference sequence). CDR3 length equals 15 residues. CDR3 region: CASSLASGYNTEAFF. The CDR3, as DNA: TGTGCCAGCAGCCTCGCGTCAGGGTATAACACTGAAGCTTTCTTT.

The chain employs TRBV6-1 and TRBJ1-5, with D possibly being TRBD1 (5 bases). Germline assignment: CDR1 MNHNS and CDR2 SASEGT. V lost 6 bases, J lost 6 bases, and 15 bases lay in between. The CDR3 contains 14 residues. In DNA form, the CDR3 reads TGTGCCAGCAGCGAGGGTGGGGGGGGTCAGCCCCAGCATTTT. Its protein is CASSEGGGGQPQHF.

The genes are TRBV28 and TRBJ2-7; a weak D match, TRBD2 (5 bases). The germline V gene has CDR1 MDHEN and CDR2 SYDVKM. Between the trimmed V and J ends, which lost 3 bases and 4 bases, there was a span of 13 bases. This CDR3 contains 14 residues. CDR3 nucleotide sequence: TGTGCCAGCAGTTTCTCGTGGAGGTTTTACGAGCAGTACTTC. Its translation is CASSFSWRFYEQYF.

The chain links TRBV5-5 to TRBJ2-7; D is perhaps TRBD1 (6 bases). V lost 4 bases and J 0 bases, leaving 17 bases between the germline ends. Germline loops: CDR1 SGHKS, CDR2 YYEKEE (reference sequence). CDR3 length: 16 amino acids. The CDR3 sequence: CASSPVTGAPSYEQYF. Written as DNA, the CDR3 is TGTGCCAGCAGCCCGGTGACAGGTGCCCCCTCCTACGAGCAGTACTTC. The complete variable domain, with remaining parts taken from reference TRBV5-5 and TRBJ2-7, reads DAGVTQSPTHLIKTRGQQVTLRCSPISGHKSVSWYQQVLGQGPQFIFQYYEKEERGRGNFPDRFSARQFPNYSSELNVNALLLGDSALYLCASSPVTGAPSYEQYFGPGTRLTVT.

The V call is TRBV5-1, the J call TRBJ2-3, with D unresolved. The CDR3 spans 12 residues. Trimming cost V 2 bases and J 2 bases, with 3 bases left between them. CDR1 and CDR2 from the germline V gene are SGHRS and YFSETQ. CDR3 DNA: TGCGCCAGCAGCTTTACCACAGATACGCAGTATTTT. Protein: CASSFTTDTQYF.

The CDR3 here is CASSSQEGGITEAFF. CDR3 sequence (DNA): TGTGCCAGCAGCTCCCAGGAAGGGGGCATTACTGAAGCTTTCTTT. The chain joins TRBV13 to TRBJ1-1; TRBD1 agrees at 7 bases. The length of the CDR3 is 15 residues. Germline CDR1 reads PRHDT; CDR2 reads FYEKMQ (reference sequence). J was trimmed by 5 bases and V by 4 bases; bases with no gene match: 10.

This clone was found a few times. The chain couples TRBV27 to TRBJ1-1; D is unclear. This CDR3 has 14 amino acids. V gave up 6 bases and J gave up 1 base, with 12 bases separating them. Germline V gene data show CDR1 as MNHEY and CDR2 as SMNVEV (reference sequence). The CDR3 region is CASRANGGNTEAFF. In DNA, the CDR3 is TGTGCCAGCAGGGCGAACGGAGGGAACACTGAAGCTTTCTTT.

The sample holds one count of this clone. J is TRBJ2-1 and V is TRBV19, with TRBD2 as a possible D gene (6 bases). V was pared by 5 bases and J by 7 bases, with 12 bases between. Germline V gene sequence: CDR1 LNHDA, CDR2 SQIVND (reference sequence). The CDR3 spans 13 residues. This chain's CDR3 is CASSPSGLNEQFF. In DNA form, the CDR3 reads TGTGCCAGTAGTCCCTCGGGACTGAATGAGCAGTTCTTC.

The chain carries TRBV4-1 and TRBJ2-7; 7 bases line up with TRBD1. With 4 bases clipped from V and 0 bases from J, the junction kept 6 bases outside the gene matches. The CDR3 sequence is 15 residues long. The germline CDR1 and CDR2 sequences are MGHRA and YSYEKL. The CDR3: CASSPDRVSSYEQYF. CDR3 DNA: TGCGCCAGCAGCCCTGACAGGGTTAGCTCCTACGAGCAGTACTTC.

The CDR3 spells CASSDRGTEAFF. CDR3 nucleotides: TGCGCCAGCAGTGATAGGGGGACTGAAGCTTTCTTT. The rearrangement links TRBV10-2 to TRBJ1-1, with D possibly matching TRBD1 (6 bases). The length of the CDR3 is 12 residues. The germline V and J ends were trimmed by 3 bases and 5 bases, with 7 bases remaining between them. Germline CDR1 and CDR2: WSHSY and SAAADI.

V usage is TRBV29-1 and J usage is TRBJ2-5; tentatively, D is TRBD1 or TRBD2 (5 bases each). This CDR3 contains 13 residues. Germline V lookup: CDR1 SQVTM, CDR2 ANQGSEA. V was pared by 4 bases and J by 1 base, with 10 bases between. The CDR3 DNA reads as TGCAGCGTTGTGGGGCGGGCCCAAGAGACCCAGTACTTC. Its protein is CSVVGRAQETQYF.

In nucleotides, the CDR3 is TGTGCCAGCAGCTACCCGGACAGGGGGACTGAAGCTTTCTTT. Translating it yields CASSYPDRGTEAFF. This rearrangement joins TRBV28 to TRBJ1-1; TRBD1 matches 10 bases. J lost 5 bases, V lost 6 bases, and 6 bases had no gene match. The CDR3 extends over 14 amino acids. CDR1 is MDHEN, CDR2 SYDVKM, per germline.

The J gene is TRBJ2-5, the V gene TRBV10-2, with 13 bases lining up with TRBD2. CDR1 and CDR2 from the germline V gene are WSHSY and SAAADI. V was clipped by 4 bases and J by 2 bases; unmatched bases: 1. This CDR3 is built from 15 residues. This chain's CDR3 is CASSVLAGGQETQYF. The CDR3 bases are TGCGCCAGCAGTGTACTAGCGGGAGGGCAAGAGACCCAGTACTTC.

V usage is TRBV4-1 and J usage is TRBJ2-3, with a tentative D call TRBD1 (5 bases). This CDR3 contains 13 residues. Trimming pared 0 bases from V and 6 bases from J, leaving 7 bases between. Germline CDR1 is MGHRA and CDR2 is YSYEKL. The CDR3 DNA reads TGCGCCAGCAGCCAAGATCACAGGGATACGCAGTATTTT. Its translation: CASSQDHRDTQYF.

The rearrangement links TRBV4-3 to TRBJ2-7; the D is unclear. The CDR3 consists of 15 residues. With 0 bases removed from V and 3 bases from J, the gap between germline ends came to 12 bases. Germline V gives CDR1 LGHNA, CDR2 YSLEER. The CDR3 is CASSQDILRSYEQYF. The CDR3 DNA sequence: TGCGCCAGCAGCCAAGACATCCTGAGGAGCTACGAGCAGTACTTC.

The rearrangement joins TRBV29-1 to TRBJ1-1, with a possible D match to TRBD1 (5 bases). Germline lookup yields CDR1 SQVTM and CDR2 ANQGSEA. There are 13 residues in the CDR3. Trimming took off 3 bases at V and 1 base at J, with 9 bases between the two ends. DNA for the CDR3: TGCAGCGTTGAGGGGGTAGGGAACACTGAAGCTTTCTTT. Translating gives CSVEGVGNTEAFF.

This sequence joins TRBV18 and TRBJ2-3; no firm D call. This CDR3 comprises 13 residues. The V end lost 3 bases, the J end lost 2 bases, and 6 bases lay between the germline ends. Germline V gives CDR1 KGHSH, CDR2 LQKENI. The CDR3 region is CASSPLFTDTQYF. CDR3 nucleotides: TGTGCCAGCTCACCTCTGTTCACAGATACGCAGTATTTT.

The chain has TRBV21-1 and TRBJ2-3. TRBV21-1 has pseudogene status. The CDR3 has 16 residues. As DNA, the CDR3 is TGTGCCAGCAGCAAAGCCGGCTTCTGCATCACAGATACGCAGTATTTT. Protein: CASSKAGFCITDTQYF.

Only a few counts were recorded for this clone. The genes are TRBV19 and TRBJ2-2, with D tentatively TRBD2 (6 bases). Trimming stripped 1 base from V and 5 bases from J, with 8 bases between. This CDR3 has 14 amino acids. The V gene's germline CDR1 is LNHDA and CDR2 SQIVND (reference sequence). CDR3 nucleotides: TGTGCCAGTAGTATAGGCCGGGGGACCGGGGAGCTGTTTTTT. Translating gives CASSIGRGTGELFF.

The chain has TRBV5-1 and TRBJ2-5; D is unclear. V was trimmed by 2 bases and J by 4 bases, leaving 15 bases between them. The CDR3 extends over 15 amino acids. Germline V lookup: CDR1 SGHRS, CDR2 YFSETQ. In nucleotides, the CDR3 is TGCGCCAGCAGCTTAACCCTGGAGAGGAGAGAGACCCAGTACTTC. Amino acids: CASSLTLERRETQYF.

The chain is built from TRBV30 and TRBJ1-1; TRBD1 is a possible D gene (5 bases). The CDR3 has 14 amino acids. The germline gives CDR1 GTSNPN, CDR2 SVGIG (reference sequence). Between the trimmed V and J ends, which lost 4 bases and 3 bases, there was a span of 15 bases. CDR3 amino acids: CAWNDVAGDTEAFF. DNA of the CDR3: TGTGCCTGGAACGATGTAGCGGGGGACACTGAAGCTTTCTTT.

The V gene is TRBV19, the J gene TRBJ2-1, with D maybe TRBD1 (5 bases). The CDR3 spans 17 residues. The germline V and J ends were trimmed by 9 bases and 2 bases, with 23 bases remaining between them. In germline, CDR1 is LNHDA, CDR2 SQIVND (reference sequence). The CDR3 here is CASEPRPASRAYNEQFF. DNA of the CDR3: TGTGCCAGCGAGCCACGCCCCGCTTCCAGGGCCTACAATGAGCAGTTCTTC. Supplemented by reference TRBV19 and TRBJ2-1, the full variable domain reads DGGITQSPKYLFRKEGQNVTLSCEQNLNHDAMYWYRQDPGQGLRLIYYSQIVNDFQKGDIAEGYSVSREKKESFPLTVTSAQKNPTAFYLCASEPRPASRAYNEQFFGPGTRLTVL.

The chain combines TRBV6-1 with TRBJ2-7; D call uncertain. The V gene lost 6 bases and the J gene lost 3 bases, with 12 bases spanning the gap. Germline values: CDR1 MNHNS, CDR2 SASEGT. This CDR3 has 13 amino acids. The CDR3 sequence is CASRRTDGYEQYF. The CDR3, as DNA: TGTGCCAGCAGACGGACGGATGGCTACGAGCAGTACTTC.